The sequence of this T cell receptor (beta chain) was determined in a study of CD8 T cells in ankylosing spondylitis. The study, taken as a whole, reports: According to the report, clones linked to the disease were significantly enriched in matched synovial fluid samples taken from ankylosing spondylitis patients. A number of the motif variants had already been described in reactive arthritis synovial fluid and blood. Within ankylosing spondylitis blood, a TCR beta motif made up of under 10 highly homologous variants appeared to be characteristic.

Library preparation for TCR beta used quantitative 5'-RACE with molecular barcodes. TCRdb redid the calling of the 5' RACE reads with MiXCR, one entry per CDR3 protein. The sample holds approximately 250,000 distinct CDR3 sequences, over 30% seen once. Comment on this clonotype: Its antigen remains unidentified.

CDR3 size: 14 residues. The V gene's germline CDR1 is MNHNS and CDR2 SASEGT. The V and J ends lost 5 bases and 8 bases respectively, with 15 bases between them. The clonotype originates from a male donor with ankylosing spondylitis or in good health (not recorded which). This sequence joins TRBV6-1 and TRBJ1-4; weak D call: TRBD1 (6 bases). Specimen: blood, either unsorted or a sorted T cell fraction (not recorded which). The CDR3, as DNA: TGTGCCAGCAGTACCCCCGAGGGGGACGAAAAACTGTTTTTT. This gives the protein CASSTPEGDEKLFF.